This TCR beta chain was sequenced for a study of CD8 T cells in ankylosing spondylitis. Study-wide points: Past studies reported some motif variants in reactive arthritis synovial fluid and blood. About 8 highly homologous variants made up a TCR beta motif, and this motif appeared characteristic of ankylosing spondylitis blood. Relatively scarce in peripheral blood, disease-linked clones were CD8+.

Quantitative barcoded 5'-RACE was used to prepare TCR beta libraries. TCRdb fed the 5' RACE reads into MiXCR, producing one record per CDR3 protein. The table lists a few hundred thousand distinct CDR3 sequences, 20% to 25% of them singletons. Trimming cost V 2 bases and J 1 base, with 1 base left between them. The CDR3 runs 12 residues. Germline-derived CDR1 and CDR2 are KGHDR and SFDVKD. A few counts support this clonotype. Its matching antigen is unknown. The rearrangement joins TRBV24-1 to TRBJ1-1; D remains unclear. Sequenced sample: blood, either unsorted or a sorted T cell fraction (not recorded which). The source of this sequence is a male donor with ankylosing spondylitis. The CDR3 coding sequence is TGTGCCACCAGTGATTCGAACACTGAAGCTTTCTTT. Protein: CATSDSNTEAFF.